This T cell receptor (beta chain) was sequenced for a study of T cell responses to AZD1222 COVID-19 vaccine. Findings and caveats of the study: The peak T cell response came first, and repertoires were sampled only after it. Once two AZD1222 doses were given, Spike-specific TCR breadth and depth went up.

The data were produced by immunoSEQ multiplex PCR, yet TCRdb's version contains in-frame clones alone and is incomplete. The sample carries about 150,000 clones, around 92% recorded once. In this sample, this clone turned up once. As yet, its antigen is unknown. The CDR3 is 13 amino acids. The germline V gene has CDR1 MNHEY and CDR2 SMNVEV (reference sequence). With 5 bases removed from V and 4 bases from J, the gap between germline ends came to 11 bases. Sequenced material: peripheral blood, taken on day 0 of AZD1222 vaccination. V gene TRBV27 combines with J gene TRBJ1-2; D remains ambiguous. This sequence was found in an adult in good health. The CDR3 region has the DNA TGTGCCAGCAGTCCCGCCCCACGCTATGGCTACACCTTC. Its translation is CASSPAPRYGYTF.